This T cell receptor beta chain was found in a study of cytomegalovirus exposure and HLA in healthy donors. Study results and caveats: Earlier analysis looked at TCR beta V segments, and most were productive about 90% or about 30% of the time. In a later analysis, TCR beta V- and J-gene trimming showed a link to a missense DCLRE1C variant. Among TCR beta chains of equal frequency, HLA-associated ones were more clonally expanded in a later analysis.

In the PCR, 60 Vbeta and 13 Jbeta primers were used. Methods used by the authors: Later, an analysis found about 83 million unique TCR beta chains, and roughly 10 million of these were shared. Using immunoSEQ multiplex PCR, the repertoire was profiled, and TCRdb retains in-frame clones only, with some absent. V, J and clone size were drawn from that table, and D and trimming were deduced from the DNA. The sample consists of roughly 180,000 clones, approximately 88% of them appearing once. As to this clone: Antigen: not known.

The CDR3 spans 16 residues. V trimming: 5 bases; J trimming: 5 bases; junction bases outside the gene matches: 10. Germline CDR1 reads SGHDT; CDR2 reads YYEEEE. The receptor's source is a man aged 30 to 39 in good health and CMV-seronegative. Specimen: PBMCs. The chain employs TRBV5-6 and TRBJ2-1; 10 bases align to TRBD1. The CDR3, as DNA: TGTGCCAGCAGACTGGGGATGGGACAGGGGAACAATGAGCAGTTCTTC. Amino acids: CASRLGMGQGNNEQFF.